Listed below are T cell receptor beta chains from one sample, sequenced in a study of T-cell reconstitution after alpha-beta-depleted transplantation in children. MiXCR, applied by TCRdb to the PCR reads, yields one record per CDR3 protein. Of 450,000 to 500,000 distinct CDR3 sequences listed, approximately 12% were seen once; the top ten hold about 5%. The sample in question was PBMCs from the stem cell graft donor, obtained from the stem cell graft. Source of these receptors: a human donor who donated a stem cell graft to a child with combined immunodeficiency. CDR3s leave out the opening cysteine and the closing phenylalanine or tryptophan.

TRBV19 | ASSIPPTRRNTEAF
TRBV6-1 | ASSEDPDTDTQY
TRBV12-3/TRBV12-4 | ASSLGGQRLY
TRBV11-2 | ASSSSEQF
TRBV27 | ASSFSDSHEQY
TRBV25-1 | ASSVRAQQY
TRBV9 | ASSVEGLAGVNEQF
TRBV12-3/TRBV12-4 | ASSPGTGSNQPQH
TRBV7-2 | ASSLAGGRGAWETQY
TRBV29-1 | SVESGGGTLDHEQY
TRBV19 | ASSTWDRQETQY
TRBV7-2 | ASSLAQGRVNSPLH
TRBV24-1 | ASSVLDSSYEQY
TRBV12-3/TRBV12-4 | ASTRGLAGIDTQY
TRBV19 | ASSITGTGNSPLH
TRBV9 | ASSSLGRGGSDEQF
TRBV6-5 | ASSQTRDGELF
TRBV28 | ASSSRFVYEQY
TRBV20-1 | SARNVAARGNIQY
TRBV11-3 | ASSPGGSGYNEQF
TRBV7-8 | ASSRDTRGNQPQH
TRBV20-1 | SAREPQAGDHNEQF
TRBV15 | ATSLTVGFTDTQY
TRBV7-2 | ASSPRLNSYEQY
TRBV12-3/TRBV12-4 | ASSPNEVGLNSPLH
TRBV12-3/TRBV12-4 | ASTTSGEPQH
TRBV6-5 | ASSSARDATNEKLF
TRBV30 | AWSLVGTEAF
TRBV2 | ASRTSSSGEQY
TRBV7-2 | ASSLNLEQF
TRBV27 | ASSLGPWGYT
TRBV2 | ASCPRTSGRAGSYNEQF
TRBV7-6 | ASSFDTTGGSYNEQF
TRBV4-2 | ASSHGPLSSYNEQF
TRBV20-1 | SATRAERGPEETQY
TRBV7-9 | ASSLVGAKNIQY
TRBV7-2 | ASSSTGLATSEQY
TRBV7-2 | ASSFPGGAYNEQF
TRBV3-1 | ASSRYLQATNEKLF